This T cell receptor (beta chain) was recovered during a study of T-cell memory formation after mild COVID-19. On the study more broadly: Largely donor-specific TCR clusters were found.

From the 5' RACE reads, TCRdb called clonotypes with MiXCR, one entry per CDR3 protein. The repertoire holds around 410,000 distinct CDR3 sequences, with about a quarter as singletons. CDR1 and CDR2 from the germline V gene are DFQATT and SNEGSKA (reference sequence). Trimming took 0 bases from V and 7 from J, leaving 16 bases between them. CDR3 length: 16 residues. Of note for this clonotype: Its antigen is still unknown.

Study-level points and caveats: Clones that contracted from day 15 to 85 were balanced CD4/CD8, while later expanders leaned CD4+. The finding that pre-infection memory included some responding clones suggested that cross-reactive memory joined.

The origin of this receptor is an adult woman who had mild COVID-19 (a few samples of this study predate the infection). Cell type and time point are not known. The rearrangement links TRBV20-1 to TRBJ1-6; D is perhaps TRBD1 (5 bases). Sequenced: PBMCs or a T cell subset sorted from them (not recorded which). DNA for the CDR3: TGCAGTGCTAGAGAGGGAGGTGGGGCAATAAATTCACCCCTCCACTTT. It codes for CSAREGGGAINSPLHF.